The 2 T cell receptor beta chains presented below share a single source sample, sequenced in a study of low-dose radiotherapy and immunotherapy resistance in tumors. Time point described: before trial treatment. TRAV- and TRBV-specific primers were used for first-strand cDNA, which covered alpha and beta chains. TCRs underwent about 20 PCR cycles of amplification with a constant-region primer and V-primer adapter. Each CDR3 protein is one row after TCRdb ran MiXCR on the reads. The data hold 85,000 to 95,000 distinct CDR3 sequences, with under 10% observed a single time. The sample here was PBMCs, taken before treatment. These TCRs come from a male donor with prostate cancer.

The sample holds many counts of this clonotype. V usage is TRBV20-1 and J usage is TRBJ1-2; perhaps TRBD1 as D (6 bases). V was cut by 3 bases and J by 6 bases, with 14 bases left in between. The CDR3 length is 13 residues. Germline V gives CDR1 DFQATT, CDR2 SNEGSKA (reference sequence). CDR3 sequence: CSASEGGANGYTF. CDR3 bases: TGCAGTGCTAGCGAGGGGGGGGCAAATGGCTACACCTTC.

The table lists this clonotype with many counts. DNA for the CDR3: TGTGCCAGCAGTACCCGGGGAGACACAGATACGCAGTATTTT. This translates into CASSTRGDTDTQYF. The gene calls are TRBV6-2 or TRBV6-3 and TRBJ2-3; perhaps TRBD2 as D (5 bases). V lost 5 bases, J lost 2 bases, and 11 bases lay in between. The germline V gene has CDR1 MNHEY and CDR2 SVGEGT. This CDR3 region has 14 residues.